This T cell receptor (beta chain) was recorded in a study of a mutant IDH1 vaccine in newly diagnosed glioma. Study-wide background: Onset of vaccination occurred 4-6 weeks following radiotherapy alone, or with temozolomide cycles. Treated patients, averaging around 40 years, were roughly 60% male and about 38% female. Every participant had undergone radiotherapy, temozolomide, or both before, and most underwent both. Findings and limits, study-wide: Vaccine-induced immune responses occurred in 80% to 95% of patients.

CDR3 size: 13 residues. Germline V gives CDR1 MGHDK, CDR2 SYGVNS. V dropped 3 bases and J dropped 1 base, with 6 bases sitting between them. The assay was immunoSEQ multiplex PCR, and TCRdb's table has in-frame clones only and misses some. The table lists about 48,000 clones, 65% to 85% of them singletons, with roughly 6.2% in the top ten. Regarding time point: week 35, safety follow-up. The study gave 300 ug of mutant IDH1 20-mer peptide per vaccine dose, with topical imiquimod. As regards this clone: Its antigen is not known.

The chain carries TRBV25-1 and TRBJ1-2; D is unclear. The starting material was PBMCs, obtained from a glioma patient whose treatment included an IDH1 peptide vaccine. The receptor comes from a man in his forties with glioma. In DNA, the CDR3 is TGTGCCAGCAGTGAGACGGATAACTATGGCTACACCTTC. Translating it yields CASSETDNYGYTF.